The clone carrying this T cell receptor beta chain showed up just a few times. The target antigen is unknown. Primers included in the PCR were 60 Vbeta and 13 Jbeta primers. The protocol was immunoSEQ multiplex PCR, while the TCRdb copy is restricted to in-frame clones and leaves out a portion. This sample yields under 200,000 clones, of which around 77% are seen a single time; 3.7% belongs to the top ten. Germline V lookup: CDR1 SGHRS, CDR2 YFSETQ. CDR3 length: 16 residues. With 5 bases clipped from V and 2 bases from J, the junction kept 12 bases outside the gene matches. Among the donors, all were healthy bone marrow donors. The data belong to a study of cytomegalovirus exposure and HLA in healthy donors. Study results and limitations: Most subjects had HLA-A and HLA-B alleles reportedly predicted accurately by TCR beta sequences. For TCR beta chains, V- and J-gene trimming was later linked to a missense DCLRE1C variant.

The material sequenced was PBMCs. This clonotype was sampled from a man aged 25-45 years in good health and CMV-seropositive. The chain recombines TRBV5-1 with TRBJ1-2, with 7 bases fitting TRBD1. The CDR3, as DNA: TGCGCCAGCAGACTTACTACAGGGGTGCGGAACTATGGCTACACCTTC. It yields the protein CASRLTTGVRNYGYTF.